Only one count was recorded for the clone carrying this T cell receptor beta chain. Assay used: immunoSEQ multiplex PCR; TCRdb lists only in-frame clones, some missing. The data hold under 65,000 clones, with roughly 94% observed a single time. CDR1 is MGHRA, CDR2 YSYEKL, per germline. The CDR3 loop spans 14 amino acids. V lost 0 bases and J 2 bases, leaving 7 bases between the germline ends. This entry comes from a study of T cell changes during pregnancy in multiple sclerosis. The chain has TRBV4-1 and TRBJ1-2; no clear D. Specimen: CD8+ T cells from peripheral blood mononuclear cells, collected after pregnancy. This TCR came from a female donor with multiple sclerosis, enrolled in a pregnancy study. The chain's CDR3 is CASSQDPANYGYTF. The CDR3 DNA reads as TGCGCCAGCAGCCAAGATCCAGCGAACTATGGCTACACCTTC.